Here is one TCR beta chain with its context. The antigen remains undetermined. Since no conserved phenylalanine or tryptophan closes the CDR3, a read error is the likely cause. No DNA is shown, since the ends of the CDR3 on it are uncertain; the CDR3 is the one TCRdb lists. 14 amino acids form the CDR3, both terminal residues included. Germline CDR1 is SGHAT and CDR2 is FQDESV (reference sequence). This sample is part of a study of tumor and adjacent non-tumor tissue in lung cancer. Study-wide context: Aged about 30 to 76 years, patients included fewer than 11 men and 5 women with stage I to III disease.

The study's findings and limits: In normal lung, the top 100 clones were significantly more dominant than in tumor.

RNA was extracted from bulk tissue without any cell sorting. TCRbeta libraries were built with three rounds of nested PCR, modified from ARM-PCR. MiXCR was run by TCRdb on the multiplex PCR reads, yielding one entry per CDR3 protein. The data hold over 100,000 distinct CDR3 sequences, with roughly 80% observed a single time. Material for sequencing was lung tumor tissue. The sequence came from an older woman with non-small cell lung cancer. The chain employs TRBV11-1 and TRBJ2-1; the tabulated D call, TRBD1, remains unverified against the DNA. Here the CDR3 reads CAGSSPPSYNEQFL.